This TCR beta chain was identified during a study of cytomegalovirus exposure and HLA in healthy donors. General study results and limits: Data from an earlier analysis indicated that most TCR beta V segments were productive either about 87% or about 30% of the time. Later analysis identified a missense DCLRE1C variant that was linked to TCR beta V- and J-gene trimming.

This PCR relied on a set of 60 Vbeta primers and 13 Jbeta primers. Data came from immunoSEQ multiplex PCR; TCRdb stores just in-frame clones and leaves some out. The sample shows tens of thousands of clones, roughly 84% of them seen only once. The V gene's germline CDR1 is GTSNPN and CDR2 SVGIG (reference sequence). After removal of 5 bases from V and 7 bases from J, the junction contained 8 bases not matched to a gene. CDR3 size: 14 residues. Points on this clone: Its antigen is as yet unknown.

The chain couples TRBV30 to TRBJ1-6, with 7 positions matching TRBD1. This clonotype was obtained from a woman between 25 and 40 years old in good health and CMV-seronegative. The specimen was PBMCs. Written as DNA, the CDR3 is TGTGCCTGGTCCCGGGACAGAGACAATTCACCCCTCCACTTT. This encodes CAWSRDRDNSPLHF.